The source of this T cell receptor beta chain is a study of T cells in Graves' hyperthyroidism and ophthalmopathy. Not enrolled were patients with uncontrolled infection, other autoimmune disease, pregnancy or lactation. TCR beta CDR3 regions were amplified from RNA. A first-round RT-PCR of the TCR CDR3 used the HTBI primer set. TCRdb passed the multiplex PCR reads through MiXCR, listing each CDR3 protein once. The sample carries 700,000 or so distinct CDR3 sequences, around 15% recorded once. A few counts support this clonotype. The source material was blood. The clonotype was recovered from a man aged 18 to 35 with Graves' hyperthyroidism.

CDR3 in DNA: TGTGCCATCAGCCCAATTCATCCGGGACAGGGTGGGGAGCAGTACTTC. Its protein is CAISPIHPGQGGEQYF. This chain links TRBV10-3 with TRBJ2-7; 9 positions match TRBD1. The junction had 16 bases not matched to a gene; V was cut back by 6 bases and J by 7 bases. CDR3 size: 16 residues. Germline CDR1 ENHRY, CDR2 SYGVKD.